The 15 T cell receptor beta chains in this list originate from one sample, sequenced in a study of T cell repertoires in cytomegalovirus infection. These TCRs are of unknown antigen specificity. In TCRdb, the reads were re-called with MiXCR into one record per CDR3 protein. In the table there are roughly 160,000 distinct CDR3 sequences, less than 25% of which are singletons. Sequenced here: CD8+ T cells from cultured PBMCs, sampled from culture after CMV antigen stimulation. These receptors all come from a human donor in good health (CMV status not recorded). Some clones in this sample may be carry-over from other donors' samples.

This clonotype occurred a few times. CDR3 bases: TGCGCCAGCAGCCAACGGGCTAACACTGAAGCTTTCTTT. It specifies CASSQRANTEAFF. The chain joins TRBV4-1 to TRBJ1-1, with D unclear. The ends were cut back, 2 bases at V and 2 bases at J, with 6 bases in the middle. This CDR3 is built from 13 residues. Germline-derived CDR1 and CDR2 are MGHRA and YSYEKL.

The chain combines TRBV6-5 with TRBJ1-1; D gene unclear. Trimming cost V 2 bases and J 7 bases, with 11 bases left between them. Germline loops: CDR1 MNHEY, CDR2 SVGAGI. The CDR3 has 13 residues. Here the CDR3 reads CASSYEGEGEAFF. In nucleotides, the CDR3 is TGTGCCAGCAGTTACGAGGGCGAGGGTGAAGCTTTCTTT.

This clonotype occurred a few times. The chain joins TRBV4-1 to TRBJ2-7; TRBD2 is a possible D gene (5 bases). Germline V gene sequence: CDR1 MGHRA, CDR2 YSYEKL. V shed 3 bases and J shed 0 bases, with 15 bases lying between them. This CDR3 spans 16 amino acids. The CDR3 protein is CASSQSAEMSSYEQYF. The CDR3 DNA reads as TGCGCCAGCAGCCAGTCAGCGGAGATGAGCTCCTACGAGCAGTACTTC.

The V and J genes are TRBV27 and TRBJ2-1; D possibly uses TRBD1 or TRBD2 (5 bases each). Trimming left V 7 bases short and J 10 bases short, with 17 bases between. Per the germline V gene, CDR1 is MNHEY and CDR2 is SMNVEV (reference sequence). This CDR3 region has 13 residues. CDR3 sequence reads: CASNDSGRPEQFF. The CDR3 DNA reads TGTGCCAGCAACGACTCGGGGCGACCGGAGCAGTTCTTC.

This clonotype was observed a handful of times. The chain carries TRBV7-8 and TRBJ2-3, with 11 positions matching TRBD2. Trimming removed 5 bases from V and 0 bases from J; junction bases left unmatched: 13. The CDR3 runs to 19 residues. CDR1 is SGHVS, CDR2 FQNEAQ, per germline. CDR3 sequence (DNA): TGTGCCAGCAGCCTAAAGGAGACTAGCGGGGTACCTAGCACAGATACGCAGTATTTT. It is translated as CASSLKETSGVPSTDTQYF.

J is TRBJ2-7 and V is TRBV7-9; TRBD1 agrees at 7 bases. V was clipped by 4 bases and J by 7 bases; unmatched bases: 4. The length of the CDR3 is 12 residues. Germline V gene sequence: CDR1 SEHNR, CDR2 FQNEAQ (reference sequence). The CDR3 nucleotides are TGTGCCAGCAGCTCGACAGGGCGAGAGCAGTACTTC. Translation: CASSSTGREQYF. The full variable domain, rest sourced from reference TRBV7-9 and TRBJ2-7, is DTGVSQNPRHKITKRGQNVTFRCDPISEHNRLYWYRQTLGQGPEFLTYFQNEAQLEKSRLLSDRFSAERPKGSFSTLEIQRTEQGDSAMYLCASSSTGREQYFGPGTRLTVT.

This clonotype occurred a few times. The chain uses TRBV7-2 and TRBJ1-6; maybe TRBD1 (5 bases). The germline V and J ends were trimmed by 5 bases and 0 bases, with 11 bases remaining between them. CDR1 SGHTA and CDR2 FQGNSA come from the germline V gene. The CDR3 has 16 amino acids. CDR3: CASSPETGSYNSPLHF. In DNA form, the CDR3 reads TGTGCCAGCAGCCCGGAAACAGGCTCCTATAATTCACCCCTCCACTTT.

The chain couples TRBV12-3 or TRBV12-4 to TRBJ1-3; 9 nucleotides match TRBD1. The CDR3 runs 14 residues. Germline trimming cut 6 bases from V and 3 bases from J; bases unmatched to any gene: 3. The CDR3 DNA reads as TGTGCCAGCAGCCCGACAGGGGGTGGAAACACCATATATTTT. Encoded protein: CASSPTGGGNTIYF.

The sample holds a few counts of this clonotype. V is TRBV6-2 or TRBV6-3 and J is TRBJ2-1; D uncertain. The CDR3 runs 13 residues. Germline CDR1 reads MNHEY; CDR2 reads SVGEGT. V was clipped by 5 bases and J by 6 bases, with 11 bases between them. Here the CDR3 reads CASSTPEINEQFF. For the CDR3, the DNA is TGTGCCAGCAGTACCCCGGAAATCAATGAGCAGTTCTTC.

This clonotype has a handful of counts. The chain has TRBV7-9 and TRBJ1-5; possible D gene TRBD1, 5 bases. Germline lookup yields CDR1 SEHNR and CDR2 FQNEAQ (reference sequence). Trimming took off 3 bases at V and 6 bases at J, with 15 bases between the two ends. The CDR3 is 15 residues long. The chain's CDR3 is CASSFSREEIQPQHF. The CDR3 DNA follows: TGTGCCAGCAGCTTCTCCAGGGAAGAGATTCAGCCCCAGCATTTT.

The chain is built from TRBV11-2 and TRBJ1-2; no reliable D call. Trimming removed 1 base at V and 8 bases at J, with 14 bases between. The CDR3 has 14 amino acids. Per germline, CDR1 SGHAT and CDR2 FQNNGV. The DNA of the CDR3 is TGTGCCAGCAGCTTAGCCCAAACGCGTCTGGGCTACACCTTC. Its protein product is CASSLAQTRLGYTF.

A few counts support this clonotype. The chain joins TRBV12-3 or TRBV12-4 to TRBJ2-3; TRBD1 is a possible D gene (6 bases). The CDR3 covers 20 residues. Trimming left V 6 bases short and J 2 bases short, with 30 bases between. The CDR3 loop is CASSTPTGPDRPGATDTQYF. DNA of the CDR3: TGTGCCAGCAGCACGCCCACCGGACCCGACAGGCCCGGTGCCACAGATACGCAGTATTTT.

The chain couples TRBV28 to TRBJ2-7; D possibly corresponds to TRBD2 (5 bases). The germline V gene has CDR1 MDHEN and CDR2 SYDVKM. This CDR3 spans 13 amino acids. Trimming pared 8 bases from V and 2 bases from J, leaving 13 bases between. The CDR3 here is CASLGVFPYEQYF. The DNA for the CDR3 is TGTGCCAGCCTCGGGGTATTTCCCTACGAGCAGTACTTC.

This clonotype is medium-sized by share. The chain uses TRBV7-2 and TRBJ1-1; the D is unclear. CDR1 SGHTA and CDR2 FQGNSA come from the germline V gene. The CDR3 runs 16 residues. The V gene lost 1 base and the J gene lost 1 base, with 13 bases spanning the gap. This CDR3 reads CASSLVGRQKNTEAFF. CDR3 DNA: TGTGCCAGCAGCTTAGTAGGCCGACAAAAGAACACTGAAGCTTTCTTT.

The chain is built from TRBV7-2 and TRBJ2-7, with TRBD1 as a possible D gene (5 bases). The CDR3 length is 13 residues. Germline CDR1 and CDR2: SGHTA and FQGNSA. V shed 7 bases and J shed 2 bases, with 12 bases lying between them. This chain's CDR3 is CASNPDRTYEQYF. In DNA form, the CDR3 reads TGTGCCAGCAACCCCGACAGAACCTACGAGCAGTACTTC.